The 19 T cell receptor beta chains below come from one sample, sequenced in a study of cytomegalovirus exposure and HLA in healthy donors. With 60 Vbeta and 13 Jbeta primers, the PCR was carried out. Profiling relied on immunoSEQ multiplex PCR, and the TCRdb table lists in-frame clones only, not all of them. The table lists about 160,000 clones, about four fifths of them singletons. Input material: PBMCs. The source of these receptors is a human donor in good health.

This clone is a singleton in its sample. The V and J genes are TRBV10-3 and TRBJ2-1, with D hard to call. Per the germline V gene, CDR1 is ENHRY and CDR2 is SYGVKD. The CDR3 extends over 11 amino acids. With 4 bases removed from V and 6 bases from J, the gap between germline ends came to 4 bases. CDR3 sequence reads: CAISVSNEQFF. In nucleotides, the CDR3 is TGTGCCATCAGTGTCTCCAATGAGCAGTTCTTC.

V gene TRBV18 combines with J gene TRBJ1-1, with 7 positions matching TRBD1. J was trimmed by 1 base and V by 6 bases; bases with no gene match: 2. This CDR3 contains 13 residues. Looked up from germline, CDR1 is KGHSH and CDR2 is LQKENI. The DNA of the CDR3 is TGTGCCAGCTCCGGGACAGCGAACACTGAAGCTTTCTTT. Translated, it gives CASSGTANTEAFF.

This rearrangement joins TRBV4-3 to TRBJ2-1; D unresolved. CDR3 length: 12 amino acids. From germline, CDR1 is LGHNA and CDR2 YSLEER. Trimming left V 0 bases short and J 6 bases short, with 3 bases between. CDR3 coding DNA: TGCGCCAGCAGCCAAGAGGCCAATGAGCAGTTCTTC. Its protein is CASSQEANEQFF.

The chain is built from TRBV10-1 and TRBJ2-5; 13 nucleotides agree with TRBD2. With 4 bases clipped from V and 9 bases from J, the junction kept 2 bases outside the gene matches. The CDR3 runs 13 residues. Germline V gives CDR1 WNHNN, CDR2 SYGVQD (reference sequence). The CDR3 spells CASSGTSGGAQYF. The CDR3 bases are TGCGCCAGCAGTGGAACTAGCGGGGGGGCCCAGTACTTC.

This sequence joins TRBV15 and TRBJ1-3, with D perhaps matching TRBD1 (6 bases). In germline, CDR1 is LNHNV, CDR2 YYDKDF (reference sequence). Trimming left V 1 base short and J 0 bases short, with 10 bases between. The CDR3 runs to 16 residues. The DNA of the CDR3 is TGTGCCACCAGCAGAGGTACAGGGACCTCTGGAAACACCATATATTTT. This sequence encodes CATSRGTGTSGNTIYF. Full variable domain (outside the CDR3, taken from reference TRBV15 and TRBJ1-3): DAMVIQNPRYQVTQFGKPVTLSCSQTLNHNVMYWYQQKSSQAPKLLFHYYDKDFNNEADTPDNFQSRRPNTSFCFLDIRSPGLGDTAMYLCATSRGTGTSGNTIYFGEGSWLTVV.

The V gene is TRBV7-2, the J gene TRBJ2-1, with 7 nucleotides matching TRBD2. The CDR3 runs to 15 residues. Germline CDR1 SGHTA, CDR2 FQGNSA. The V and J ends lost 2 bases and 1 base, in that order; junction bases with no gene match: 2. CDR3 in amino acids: CASSLNGGSYNEQFF. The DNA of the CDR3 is TGTGCCAGCAGCTTAAACGGGGGGTCCTACAATGAGCAGTTCTTC.

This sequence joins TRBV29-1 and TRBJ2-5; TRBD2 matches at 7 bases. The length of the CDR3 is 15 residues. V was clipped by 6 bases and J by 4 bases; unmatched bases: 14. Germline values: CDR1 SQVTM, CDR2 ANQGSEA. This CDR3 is CSVRAGPRDPETQYF. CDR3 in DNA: TGCAGCGTAAGAGCGGGGCCTCGGGACCCAGAGACCCAGTACTTC. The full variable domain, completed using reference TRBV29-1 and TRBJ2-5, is SAVISQKPSRDICQRGTSLTIQCQVDSQVTMMFWYRQQPGQSLTLIATANQGSEATYESGFVIDKFPISRPNLTFSTLTVSNMSPEDSSIYLCSVRAGPRDPETQYFGPGTRLLVL.

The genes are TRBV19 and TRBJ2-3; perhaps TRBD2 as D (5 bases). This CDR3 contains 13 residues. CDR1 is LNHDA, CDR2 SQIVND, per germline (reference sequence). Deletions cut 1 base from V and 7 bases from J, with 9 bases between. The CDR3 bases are TGTGCCAGTAGTATAGCGGGGTCCTATACGCAGTATTTT. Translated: CASSIAGSYTQYF.

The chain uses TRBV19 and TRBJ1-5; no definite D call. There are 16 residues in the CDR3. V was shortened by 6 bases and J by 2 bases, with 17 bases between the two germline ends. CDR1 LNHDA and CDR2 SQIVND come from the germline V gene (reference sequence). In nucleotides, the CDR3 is TGTGCCAGTAGCCCCCTCCGCGAGAGGGGCAATCAGCCCCAGCATTTT. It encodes CASSPLRERGNQPQHF.

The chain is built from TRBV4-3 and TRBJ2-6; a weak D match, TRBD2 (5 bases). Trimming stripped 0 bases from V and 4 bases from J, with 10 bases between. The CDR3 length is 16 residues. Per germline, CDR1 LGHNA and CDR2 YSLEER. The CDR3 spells CASSQDWGAGANVLTF. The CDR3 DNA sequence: TGCGCCAGCAGCCAAGACTGGGGAGCCGGGGCCAACGTCCTGACTTTC.

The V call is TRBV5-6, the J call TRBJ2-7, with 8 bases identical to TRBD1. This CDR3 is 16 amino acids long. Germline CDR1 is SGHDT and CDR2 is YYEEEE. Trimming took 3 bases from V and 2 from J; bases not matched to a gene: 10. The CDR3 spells CASSYLDRVDAYEQYF. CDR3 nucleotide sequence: TGTGCCAGCAGCTACTTGGACAGGGTCGACGCCTACGAGCAGTACTTC.

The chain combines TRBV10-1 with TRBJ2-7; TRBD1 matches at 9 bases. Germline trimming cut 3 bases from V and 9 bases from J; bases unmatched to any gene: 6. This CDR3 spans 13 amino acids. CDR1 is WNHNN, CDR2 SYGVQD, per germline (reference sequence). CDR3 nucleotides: TGCGCCAGCAGTGATCCGGGACAGGGTAGGCAGTACTTC. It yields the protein CASSDPGQGRQYF.

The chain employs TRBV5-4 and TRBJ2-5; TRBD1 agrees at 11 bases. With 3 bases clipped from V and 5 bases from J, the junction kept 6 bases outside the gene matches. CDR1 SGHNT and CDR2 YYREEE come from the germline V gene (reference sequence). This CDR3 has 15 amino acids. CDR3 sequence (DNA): TGTGCCAGCAGCTCAGGACAGGGGGCGCGGGAGACCCAGTACTTC. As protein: CASSSGQGARETQYF.

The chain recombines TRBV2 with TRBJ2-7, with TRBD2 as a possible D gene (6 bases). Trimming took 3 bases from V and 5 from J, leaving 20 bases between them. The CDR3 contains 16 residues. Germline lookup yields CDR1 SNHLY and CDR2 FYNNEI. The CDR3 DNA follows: TGTGCCAGCAGTGACCCTTGGAGGGGAGTTTTGGACGAGCAGTACTTC. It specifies CASSDPWRGVLDEQYF.

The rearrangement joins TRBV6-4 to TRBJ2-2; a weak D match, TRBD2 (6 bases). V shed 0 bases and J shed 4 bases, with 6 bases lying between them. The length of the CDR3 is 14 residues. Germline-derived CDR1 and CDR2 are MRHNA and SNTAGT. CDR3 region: CASSDSTSTGELFF. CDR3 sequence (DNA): TGTGCCAGCAGTGACTCGACTAGCACCGGGGAGCTGTTTTTT.

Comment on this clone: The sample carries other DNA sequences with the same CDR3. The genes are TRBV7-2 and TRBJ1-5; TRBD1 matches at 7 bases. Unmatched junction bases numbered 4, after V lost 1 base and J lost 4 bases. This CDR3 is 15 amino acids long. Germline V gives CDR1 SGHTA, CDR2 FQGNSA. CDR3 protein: CASSLGTGLNQPQHF. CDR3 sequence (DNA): TGTGCCAGCAGCTTAGGGACAGGCTTAAATCAGCCCCAGCATTTT.

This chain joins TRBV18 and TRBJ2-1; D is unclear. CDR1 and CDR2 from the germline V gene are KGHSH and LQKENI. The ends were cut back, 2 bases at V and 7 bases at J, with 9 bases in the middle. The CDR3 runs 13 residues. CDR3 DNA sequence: TGTGCCAGCTCACCAAATGTAGATAATGAGCAGTTCTTC. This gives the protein CASSPNVDNEQFF.

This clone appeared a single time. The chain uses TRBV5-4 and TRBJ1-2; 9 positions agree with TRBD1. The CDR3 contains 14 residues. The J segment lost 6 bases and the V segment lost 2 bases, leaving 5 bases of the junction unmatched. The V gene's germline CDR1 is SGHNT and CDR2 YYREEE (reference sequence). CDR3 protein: CASSLDRGKNGYTF. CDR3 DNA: TGTGCCAGCAGCTTAGACAGGGGGAAGAATGGCTACACCTTC.

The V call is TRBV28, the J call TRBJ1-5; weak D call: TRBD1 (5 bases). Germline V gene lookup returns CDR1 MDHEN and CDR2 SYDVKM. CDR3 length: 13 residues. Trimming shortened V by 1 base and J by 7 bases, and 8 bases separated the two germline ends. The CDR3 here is CASSLFQGQPQHF. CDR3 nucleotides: TGTGCCAGCAGTTTATTTCAGGGACAGCCCCAGCATTTT.